A selection of T cell receptor beta chains follows, all from one sample in a study of siplizumab effects on memory and regulatory T cells. Here immunoSEQ multiplex PCR was the method, and the copy in TCRdb shows in-frame clones only, minus some. The repertoire holds roughly 60,000 clones, 90% to 98% seen once, with about 0.095% in the top ten. Sequencing input: naive CD8+ T cells sorted from blood. These receptors came from a human donor in good health. Each CDR3 is given with its conserved first and last residue. A D gene is named only where the DNA matches it firmly. Size is stated for part of the rows, as once, few or many counts, or as a class when the clone is expanded.

cdr3_nt: TGTGCCAGCAGCTTGGGAGGCGCCCCAGAGGGAGCTTTCTTT; cdr3_aa: CASSLGGAPEGAFF; d_call: NA; j_call: TRBJ1-1; v_call: TRBV5-6; clone_size: NA
cdr3_nt: TGTGCCAGCAGGATTCGCGGAGATGAAAAACTGTTTTTT; cdr3_aa: CASRIRGDEKLFF; d_call: NA; j_call: TRBJ1-4; v_call: TRBV6-1; clone_size: NA
cdr3_nt: TGTGCCAGCAGCCAAGGGCCTCCGGGACAGTTCTTTTCCTACGAGCAGTACTTC; cdr3_aa: CASSQGPPGQFFSYEQYF; d_call: TRBD1; j_call: TRBJ2-7; v_call: TRBV14; clone_size: NA
cdr3_nt: TGTGCCAGCGGGCCGGGGATCCTAAATCAGCCCCAGCATTTT; cdr3_aa: CASGPGILNQPQHF; d_call: NA; j_call: TRBJ1-5; v_call: TRBV27; clone_size: NA
cdr3_nt: TGTGCCAGCAAGGTTCTGGATGAGCAGTTCTTC; cdr3_aa: CASKVLDEQFF; d_call: NA; j_call: TRBJ2-1; v_call: TRBV6-6; clone_size: NA
cdr3_nt: TGTGCCAGCAGCTTGACTAATGAAAAACTGTTTTTT; cdr3_aa: CASSLTNEKLFF; d_call: NA; j_call: TRBJ1-4; v_call: TRBV7-9; clone_size: NA
cdr3_nt: TGTGCCTGGAGTGGCGGGGGAGATCAGCCCCAGCATTTT; cdr3_aa: CAWSGGGDQPQHF; d_call: NA; j_call: TRBJ1-5; v_call: TRBV30; clone_size: NA
cdr3_nt: TGCGCCAGCAGCCAAGATATCGTCGGCTTCCACTACGAGCAGTACTTC; cdr3_aa: CASSQDIVGFHYEQYF; d_call: NA; j_call: TRBJ2-7; v_call: TRBV4-3; clone_size: once
cdr3_nt: TGTGCCAGCAGCGGGACTAGCGGGGGCACAGATACGCAGTATTTT; cdr3_aa: CASSGTSGGTDTQYF; d_call: TRBD2; j_call: TRBJ2-3; v_call: TRBV6-4; clone_size: NA
cdr3_nt: TGTGCCACCGGTCCGGGAACCCCCTATGGCTACACCTTC; cdr3_aa: CATGPGTPYGYTF; d_call: NA; j_call: TRBJ1-2; v_call: TRBV15; clone_size: NA
cdr3_nt: TGCAGCGTTATGGAGGGGGACCTCTACGAGCAGTACTTC; cdr3_aa: CSVMEGDLYEQYF; d_call: NA; j_call: TRBJ2-7; v_call: TRBV29-1; clone_size: NA
cdr3_nt: TGTGCCAGCAGTTCCCTGACAGGGGTTACTGAAGCTTTCTTT; cdr3_aa: CASSSLTGVTEAFF; d_call: TRBD1; j_call: TRBJ1-1; v_call: TRBV27; clone_size: NA
cdr3_nt: TGTGCCAGCAGCCTACGGACAGGAATGGACGAGCAGTACTTC; cdr3_aa: CASSLRTGMDEQYF; d_call: TRBD1; j_call: TRBJ2-7; v_call: TRBV6-6; clone_size: NA
cdr3_nt: TGTGCCAGCAGCTGGACAGGTCAATCGGATCAGCCCCAGCATTTT; cdr3_aa: CASSWTGQSDQPQHF; d_call: TRBD1; j_call: TRBJ1-5; v_call: TRBV5-6; clone_size: NA
cdr3_nt: TGTGCCAGCAGTTTCACTAGCGGGGACTATGAGCAGTTCTTC; cdr3_aa: CASSFTSGDYEQFF; d_call: TRBD2; j_call: TRBJ2-1; v_call: TRBV27; clone_size: NA
cdr3_nt: TGTGCCAGCAGCCAAGATTCGACCGGGGAGCTGTTTTTT; cdr3_aa: CASSQDSTGELFF; d_call: NA; j_call: TRBJ2-2; v_call: TRBV4-2; clone_size: NA
cdr3_nt: TGTGCCAGCAGTGACTGGGGGGGCAACAATGAGCAGTTCTTC; cdr3_aa: CASSDWGGNNEQFF; d_call: NA; j_call: TRBJ2-1; v_call: TRBV6-4; clone_size: NA
cdr3_nt: TGTGCCAGCAGTACCGGGACAGGGGTTTCACCCCTCCACTTT; cdr3_aa: CASSTGTGVSPLHF; d_call: TRBD1; j_call: TRBJ1-6; v_call: TRBV27; clone_size: NA
cdr3_nt: TGTGCCGCGAGAGGGGGGGACAACACTGAAGCTTTCTTT; cdr3_aa: CAARGGDNTEAFF; d_call: NA; j_call: TRBJ1-1; v_call: TRBV15; clone_size: NA
cdr3_nt: TGTGCCAGCAGCGAGGACGGAGGGAATCAGCCCCAGCATTTT; cdr3_aa: CASSEDGGNQPQHF; d_call: NA; j_call: TRBJ1-5; v_call: TRBV9; clone_size: NA
cdr3_nt: TGTGCCAGCAGTCTCACAGGGACCCCTTATGGCTACACCTTC; cdr3_aa: CASSLTGTPYGYTF; d_call: NA; j_call: TRBJ1-2; v_call: TRBV27; clone_size: once
cdr3_nt: TGTGCCAGCAGCCCCGGACTAGCGGGGGGGCCCCCCTACAATGAGCAGTTCTTC; cdr3_aa: CASSPGLAGGPPYNEQFF; d_call: TRBD2; j_call: TRBJ2-1; v_call: TRBV11-2; clone_size: NA
cdr3_nt: TGTGCCAGCAGCTTATACGGCGGGGGGGACCTTGAGACCCAGTACTTC; cdr3_aa: CASSLYGGGDLETQYF; d_call: TRBD2; j_call: TRBJ2-5; v_call: TRBV11-2; clone_size: NA
cdr3_nt: TGTGCCAGCAGCTGGACAGGGGGTAGCACAGATACGCAGTATTTT; cdr3_aa: CASSWTGGSTDTQYF; d_call: TRBD1; j_call: TRBJ2-3; v_call: TRBV7-3; clone_size: NA
cdr3_nt: TGCGCCAGCAGCTTGGGAGTTTCCTACGAGCAGTACTTC; cdr3_aa: CASSLGVSYEQYF; d_call: NA; j_call: TRBJ2-7; v_call: TRBV5-1; clone_size: NA
cdr3_nt: TGTGCCAGCAGTGAATACGGGAGCGAGCAGTACTTC; cdr3_aa: CASSEYGSEQYF; d_call: NA; j_call: TRBJ2-7; v_call: TRBV6-1; clone_size: NA
cdr3_nt: TGTGCCAGCAGTTGGACGGAGTTAACAGATACGCAGTATTTT; cdr3_aa: CASSWTELTDTQYF; d_call: NA; j_call: TRBJ2-3; v_call: TRBV6-1; clone_size: NA
cdr3_nt: TGTGCCAGCAGCCAAGAGTCCGCGCAGCCCTCCTACGAGCAGTACTTC; cdr3_aa: CASSQESAQPSYEQYF; d_call: NA; j_call: TRBJ2-7; v_call: TRBV14; clone_size: NA
cdr3_nt: TGTGCCAGCAGTTTATTGGTACCGGGGATGAACACTGAAGCTTTCTTT; cdr3_aa: CASSLLVPGMNTEAFF; d_call: NA; j_call: TRBJ1-1; v_call: TRBV28; clone_size: NA
cdr3_nt: TGCAGCGTTGTGGGCGGGAGCACAGATACGCAGTATTTT; cdr3_aa: CSVVGGSTDTQYF; d_call: NA; j_call: TRBJ2-3; v_call: TRBV29-1; clone_size: NA
cdr3_nt: TGTGCCAGCAGTTTAGTGAATTCACCCCTCCACTTT; cdr3_aa: CASSLVNSPLHF; d_call: NA; j_call: TRBJ1-6; v_call: TRBV28; clone_size: NA
cdr3_nt: TGTGCCAGCAGCTCTGGACAGGGAACAACCGGGGAGCTGTTTTTT; cdr3_aa: CASSSGQGTTGELFF; d_call: TRBD1; j_call: TRBJ2-2; v_call: TRBV11-2; clone_size: NA
cdr3_nt: TGCGCCAGCAGCCAAGGGCTAGCGGGGGGGGCCGAGCAGTACTTC; cdr3_aa: CASSQGLAGGAEQYF; d_call: TRBD2; j_call: TRBJ2-7; v_call: TRBV4-1; clone_size: NA
cdr3_nt: TGTGCCAGCAGTTTGCAGGGGCAGATCTACGAGCAGTACTTC; cdr3_aa: CASSLQGQIYEQYF; d_call: NA; j_call: TRBJ2-7; v_call: TRBV28; clone_size: once
cdr3_nt: TGTGCCAGCAGTTTTCGGACGGTTCTGCCCTACAATGAGCAGTTCTTC; cdr3_aa: CASSFRTVLPYNEQFF; d_call: NA; j_call: TRBJ2-1; v_call: TRBV6-5; clone_size: NA
cdr3_nt: TGTGCCAGCAGTTTATCTCTGGGACAGGGGCATGGCTACACCTTC; cdr3_aa: CASSLSLGQGHGYTF; d_call: TRBD1; j_call: TRBJ1-2; v_call: TRBV27; clone_size: NA
cdr3_nt: TGCGCCAGCAGCCAATCCGGACAGTCTCAAGAGACCCAGTACTTC; cdr3_aa: CASSQSGQSQETQYF; d_call: NA; j_call: TRBJ2-5; v_call: TRBV4-1; clone_size: NA
cdr3_nt: TGTGCCAGCAGTTATGGACTAGCGGGGGGGCCCTATGAGCAGTTCTTC; cdr3_aa: CASSYGLAGGPYEQFF; d_call: TRBD2; j_call: TRBJ2-1; v_call: TRBV5-6; clone_size: NA
cdr3_nt: TGTGCCAGCAGCGTAGTAGGACAGGGAGGGACCGGGGAGCTGTTTTTT; cdr3_aa: CASSVVGQGGTGELFF; d_call: NA; j_call: TRBJ2-2; v_call: TRBV9; clone_size: NA
cdr3_nt: TGTGCCAGCAGCCCTGGGGGCACCGGGGAGCTGTTTTTT; cdr3_aa: CASSPGGTGELFF; d_call: NA; j_call: TRBJ2-2; v_call: TRBV7-6; clone_size: NA
cdr3_nt: TGCGCCAGCAGCCCAGGGACAGGGGGACTTGAAGCTTTCTTT; cdr3_aa: CASSPGTGGLEAFF; d_call: TRBD1; j_call: TRBJ1-1; v_call: TRBV5-1; clone_size: NA
cdr3_nt: TGCGCCAGCAGCCAAGTGGGAACGGGGGAAGCTTTCTTT; cdr3_aa: CASSQVGTGEAFF; d_call: NA; j_call: TRBJ1-1; v_call: TRBV4-3; clone_size: NA
cdr3_nt: TGTGCCTGGAGTGTTCTAGGTTGGGGGCTGAATGAAAAACTGTTTTTT; cdr3_aa: CAWSVLGWGLNEKLFF; d_call: NA; j_call: TRBJ1-4; v_call: TRBV30; clone_size: NA
cdr3_nt: TGTGCCAGTAACCTTTGGGGGAGGGATACTGAAGCTTTCTTT; cdr3_aa: CASNLWGRDTEAFF; d_call: NA; j_call: TRBJ1-1; v_call: TRBV19; clone_size: NA
cdr3_nt: TGTGCCAGCAGCCTTCGGGCTAGCGGGGGGCCATACAATGAGCAGTTCTTC; cdr3_aa: CASSLRASGGPYNEQFF; d_call: TRBD2; j_call: TRBJ2-1; v_call: TRBV11-3; clone_size: NA
cdr3_nt: TGTGCCAGCAGCGGAACCAGGGGATTTAACTATGGCTACACCTTC; cdr3_aa: CASSGTRGFNYGYTF; d_call: NA; j_call: TRBJ1-2; v_call: TRBV9; clone_size: NA
cdr3_nt: TGCAGCGTTGGAGGCTATGGCTACACCTTC; cdr3_aa: CSVGGYGYTF; d_call: NA; j_call: TRBJ1-2; v_call: TRBV29-1; clone_size: NA